This TCR beta chain comes out of a study of molecular identifiers for immune sequencing clone quantification. MiXCR, applied by TCRdb to the PCR reads, yields one record per CDR3 protein. The data contain tens of thousands of distinct CDR3 sequences, 15% to 20% of them singletons. This clonotype occurred many times. The TCR originated in a human donor in good health. Some libraries in this study had Jurkat cell RNA spiked in. Input material: naive CD8+ T cells from blood, with Jurkat cell RNA spiked in. Documented subset: FACS-sorted CD8+CD4-CCR7+CD45RA+ naive T cells.

CDR3: CSAAGDTGELFF. The CDR3 DNA follows: TGCAGCGCCGCGGGGGACACCGGGGAGCTGTTTTTT. This rearrangement joins TRBV29-1 to TRBJ2-2; 7 positions agree with TRBD2. Germline V CDR1 and CDR2: SQVTM, ANQGSEA. The CDR3 is 12 residues long. V dropped 7 bases and J dropped 3; count of bases not matched to a gene: 2.